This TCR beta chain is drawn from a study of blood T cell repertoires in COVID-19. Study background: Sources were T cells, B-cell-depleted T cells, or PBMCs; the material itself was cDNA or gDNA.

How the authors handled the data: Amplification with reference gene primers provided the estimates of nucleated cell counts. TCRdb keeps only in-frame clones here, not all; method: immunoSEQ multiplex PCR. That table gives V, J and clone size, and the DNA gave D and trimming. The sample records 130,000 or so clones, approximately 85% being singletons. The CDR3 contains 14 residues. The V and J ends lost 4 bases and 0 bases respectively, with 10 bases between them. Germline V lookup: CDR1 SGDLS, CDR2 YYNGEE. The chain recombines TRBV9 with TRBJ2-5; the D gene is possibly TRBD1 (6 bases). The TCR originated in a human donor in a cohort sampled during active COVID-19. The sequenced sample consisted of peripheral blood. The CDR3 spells CASSPRTDQETQYF. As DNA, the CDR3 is TGTGCCAGCAGCCCCAGGACAGACCAAGAGACCCAGTACTTC. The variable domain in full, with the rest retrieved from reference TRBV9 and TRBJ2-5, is DSGVTQTPKHLITATGQRVTLRCSPRSGDLSVYWYQQSLDQGLQFLIQYYNGEERAKGNILERFSAQQFPDLHSELNLSSLELGDSALYFCASSPRTDQETQYFGPGTRLLVL.